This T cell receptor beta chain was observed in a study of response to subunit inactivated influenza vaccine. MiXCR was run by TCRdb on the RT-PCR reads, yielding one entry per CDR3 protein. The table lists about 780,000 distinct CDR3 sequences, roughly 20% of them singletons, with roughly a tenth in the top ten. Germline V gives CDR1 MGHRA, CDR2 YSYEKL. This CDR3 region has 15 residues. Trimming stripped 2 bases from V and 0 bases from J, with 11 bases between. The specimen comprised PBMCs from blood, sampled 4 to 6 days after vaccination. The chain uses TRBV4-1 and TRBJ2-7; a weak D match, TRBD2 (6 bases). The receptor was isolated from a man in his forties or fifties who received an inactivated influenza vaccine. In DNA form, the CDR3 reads TGCGCCAGCAGCCAAATGGACGGGAGCTCCTACGAGCAGTACTTC. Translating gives CASSQMDGSSYEQYF.